Described below is a single T cell receptor beta chain sequence and its context. The antigen it binds to is not known. No quality values exist for individual bases; no much larger clone is one base distant. For CDR1 and CDR2, the germline V gene lists MNHEY and SVGAGI. V and J are trimmed by 11 bases and 3 bases, and the gene matches miss 10 bases of the junction. Including cysteine and phenylalanine, the CDR3 has 14 amino acids. Kept here is only the CDR3 DNA, which spans 42 bases and is read in frame from base 1. This sample was taken from a study of blood T cell repertoires in COVID-19 (dated by TCRdb to 2018 to 2021). As for the study more broadly: Samples covering the acute and convalescent phases of COVID-19 were provided by collaborators in the United States, Italy and Spain. The prospective study material was composed of cDNA or gDNA derived from T cells, B-cell-depleted T cells, or PBMCs. Subjects who had been exposed to COVID-19, were actively infected with it, or had recovered from it provided the deeply sampled blood TCRbeta repertoires that made up the dataset. A freely available public database, intended as a resource for researchers studying the immune response to SARS-CoV-2, is where the repertoires were released. Samples were obtained from the ongoing ImmuneRACE study (first 160 participants) and from roughly 1,300 subjects provided by 6 global collaborators. Nearly every sample came with metadata listing a de-identified subject ID, COVID-19 status, age in years and sex. Where HLA class I and class II types were available, the types were taken from metadata supplied by the sample provider, not from assay-based typing. What the authors observed across the whole study: The amount of clinical and demographic metadata varied by source and participant and was provided uncurated.

TCRbeta CDR3 regions were amplified from genomic DNA by means of the immunoSEQ Assay, a bias-controlled multiplex PCR. The source study handled its data this way. The number of nucleated cells in each sample was estimated by amplification of reference gene primers within the assay. Sequence reads were collapsed and filtered to measure the absolute abundance of every unique TCRbeta CDR3 rearrangement. Productive Simpson clonality was computed per sample as the square root of Simpson's diversity index over productive rearrangements. The table comes from immuneACCESS by way of TCRdb, which keeps in-frame sequences with V and J called. Part of the clones is missing from these tables; in studies checked, under half for an unresolved V gene and the rest for unknown reasons. The DNA gave D and trimming, while V, J and clone size come from that table. The table for this sample lists 200,000 or so clones; approximately 80% of them were counted only once. About 20% of the sample rests with the top ten.

Collaborating institutions collected whole blood in K2EDTA tubes following their own protocols. For TCRbeta analysis, collaborator samples were shipped as frozen whole blood, as isolated PBMCs, or as DNA extracted from either sample type. The receptor chain draws on TRBV6-5 and TRBJ1-3; TRBD1 matches 7 bases in the middle. The clonotype originates from a human donor in a cohort sampled during active COVID-19. Sequencing was done on a sample of peripheral blood. The CDR3 protein: CADRDRAGGNTIYF. Read as DNA, the sequence is TGTGCCGATCGAGACAGGGCAGGTGGAAACACCATATATTTT.